These 23 T cell receptor beta chains were all obtained from the same sample, sequenced in a study of long-term antiretroviral therapy in people with HIV. Run at survey level, the immunoSEQ assay was version v3.0. Sequencing used immunoSEQ multiplex PCR; TCRdb keeps in-frame clones, though not all of them. The table has 35,000 to 45,000 clones, 75% to 85% seen once; the top ten hold 10% to 15%. The sample consisted of unsorted PBMCs, taken 0.3 years after starting antiretroviral therapy. The receptors were gathered from a man aged 18 to 29 with HIV.

V gene TRBV5-5 combines with J gene TRBJ1-2; D ambiguous. V was trimmed by 3 bases and J by 2 bases, leaving 11 bases between them. There are 14 residues in the CDR3. Germline V gene lookup returns CDR1 SGHKS and CDR2 YYEKEE (reference sequence). CDR3: CASSSAARNYGYTF. In nucleotides, the CDR3 is TGTGCCAGCAGCTCCGCGGCCAGAAACTATGGCTACACCTTC.

The chain uses TRBV5-6 and TRBJ2-5; 8 bases line up with TRBD1. The closer fit of TRBJ2-7 to the DNA end suggests the J call may be wrong. This CDR3 contains 15 residues. The V gene's germline CDR1 is SGHDT and CDR2 YYEEEE. CDR3 sequence (DNA): TGTGCCAGCAGCTCCTGGACAGGGAGCTCCTACGAGCAGTACTTC. Encoded protein: CASSSWTGSSYEQYF.

V gene TRBV7-3 combines with J gene TRBJ1-2; TRBD1 might be the D (5 bases). There are 13 residues in the CDR3. Germline V gives CDR1 SGHTA, CDR2 FQGTGA. V was clipped by 5 bases and J by 8 bases, with 15 bases between them. The CDR3 bases are TGTGCCAGCAGCATTAATTGGGGGTACGGCTACACCTTC. Translating it yields CASSINWGYGYTF.

This clone was detected a few times. The chain is built from TRBV16 and TRBJ2-5; D possibly corresponds to TRBD2 (5 bases). The CDR3 extends over 15 amino acids. Between the trimmed V and J ends, which lost 4 bases and 1 base, there was a span of 13 bases. The V gene's germline CDR1 is KGHSY and CDR2 FQNENV. The CDR3 region has the DNA TGTGCCAGCAGCCGAGATTCTAGCATCCAAGAGACCCAGTACTTC. This encodes CASSRDSSIQETQYF. Drawing the rest from reference TRBV16 and TRBJ2-5, the complete variable domain is GEEVAQTPKHLVRGEGQKAKLYCAPIKGHSYVFWYQQVLKNEFKFLISFQNENVFDETGMPKERFSAKCLPNSPCSLEIQATKLEDSAVYFCASSRDSSIQETQYFGPGTRLLVL.

The V call is TRBV7-6, the J call TRBJ2-7; 11 bases are a match to TRBD2. The germline gives CDR1 SGHVS, CDR2 FNYEAQ. The CDR3 is 15 residues long. V lost 4 bases, J lost 4 bases, and 6 bases stayed unmatched. The CDR3 loop reads CASSSGLAAAYEQYF. For the CDR3, the DNA is TGTGCCAGCAGCTCGGGACTAGCGGCGGCTTACGAGCAGTACTTC.

The chain couples TRBV19 to TRBJ1-1; no firm D call. In germline, CDR1 is LNHDA, CDR2 SQIVND (reference sequence). CDR3 length equals 15 residues. The V end lost 2 bases, the J end lost 1 base, and 11 bases lay between the germline ends. The DNA for the CDR3 is TGTGCCAGTAGTATACCGGGAGTGGGGAACACTGAAGCTTTCTTT. Translated, it gives CASSIPGVGNTEAFF. Variable domain in full (rest from reference TRBV19 and TRBJ1-1): DGGITQSPKYLFRKEGQNVTLSCEQNLNHDAMYWYRQDPGQGLRLIYYSQIVNDFQKGDIAEGYSVSREKKESFPLTVTSAQKNPTAFYLCASSIPGVGNTEAFFGQGTRLTVV.

The J gene is TRBJ2-1, the V gene TRBV7-6; TRBD2 aligns across 10 bases. CDR1 SGHVS and CDR2 FNYEAQ come from the germline V gene. The V gene end was trimmed by 5 bases and the J gene end by 4 bases; junction bases not matched to a gene: 11. CDR3 length equals 17 residues. The CDR3 sequence is CASSPRPSGSEYNEQFF. CDR3 sequence (DNA): TGTGCCAGCAGCCCTCGCCCTAGCGGGAGTGAGTACAATGAGCAGTTCTTC.

This chain uses TRBV27 with TRBJ2-1, with 12 nucleotides matching TRBD2. The CDR3 spans 13 residues. The junction had 1 base not matched to a gene; V was cut back by 5 bases and J by 8 bases. The germline V gene encodes CDR1 MNHEY and CDR2 SMNVEV (reference sequence). The CDR3 here is CASSPSGGDEQFF. Here the CDR3 DNA reads TGTGCCAGCAGTCCTAGCGGGGGGGATGAGCAGTTCTTC.

This clone was counted a single time. The chain links TRBV2 to TRBJ2-7, with 13 positions matching TRBD2. The CDR3 spans 14 residues. Trimming at V came to 9 bases and at J to 6 bases, leaving 8 bases not matched to a gene. In germline, CDR1 is SNHLY, CDR2 FYNNEI. The CDR3: CARGRGTSGTEQYF. The CDR3 bases are TGTGCCAGGGGGAGAGGGACTAGCGGGACCGAGCAGTACTTC.

The V and J genes are TRBV7-2 and TRBJ1-2, with 7 bases that match TRBD1. This CDR3 is 13 amino acids long. After removal of 1 base from V and 7 bases from J, the junction contained 3 bases not matched to a gene. Germline V gene lookup returns CDR1 SGHTA and CDR2 FQGNSA. The CDR3 DNA sequence: TGTGCCAGCAGCTTAGAATACAGGGGTGGCTACACCTTC. The encoded protein is CASSLEYRGGYTF.

The rearrangement uses TRBV9 and TRBJ2-7, with D perhaps matching TRBD2 (6 bases). The CDR3 sequence is 15 residues long. CDR1 is SGDLS, CDR2 YYNGEE, per germline. Trimming cost V 4 bases and J 3 bases, with 17 bases left between them. CDR3: CASSPSGLGGYEQYF. The CDR3 DNA sequence: TGTGCCAGCAGCCCCTCGGGACTCGGAGGCTACGAGCAGTACTTC. Filled out from reference TRBV9 and TRBJ2-7, the complete variable domain reads DSGVTQTPKHLITATGQRVTLRCSPRSGDLSVYWYQQSLDQGLQFLIQYYNGEERAKGNILERFSAQQFPDLHSELNLSSLELGDSALYFCASSPSGLGGYEQYFGPGTRLTVT.

The genes are TRBV5-1 and TRBJ2-7; tentatively, D is TRBD2 (5 bases). Deletions cut 6 bases from V and 3 bases from J, with 19 bases between. This CDR3 contains 15 residues. Germline lookup yields CDR1 SGHRS and CDR2 YFSETQ. As DNA, the CDR3 is TGCGCCAGCAACAACTGGCCTCTCGGAGGCTACGAGCAGTACTTC. The encoded protein is CASNNWPLGGYEQYF.

This clone has a single count. J is TRBJ1-5 and V is TRBV5-6; no clear D. The CDR3 totals 16 residues. CDR1 is SGHDT and CDR2 is YYEEEE in the germline V gene. V shed 0 bases and J shed 0 bases, with 10 bases lying between them. In DNA form, the CDR3 reads TGTGCCAGCAGCTTGGTAGGAGGATATAGCAATCAGCCCCAGCATTTT. This gives the protein CASSLVGGYSNQPQHF. Full variable domain (missing parts from reference TRBV5-6 and TRBJ1-5): DAGVTQSPTHLIKTRGQQVTLRCSPKSGHDTVSWYQQALGQGPQFIFQYYEEEERQRGNFPDRFSGHQFPNYSSELNVNALLLGDSALYLCASSLVGGYSNQPQHFGDGTRLSIL.

This clone was observed once. The chain joins TRBV7-9 to TRBJ2-5; 8 bases map to TRBD2. This CDR3 comprises 16 residues. V gave up 5 bases and J gave up 1 base; unmatched junction bases: 9. Germline V gene data show CDR1 as SEHNR and CDR2 as FQNEAQ (reference sequence). The CDR3 region is CASSPGAGASQETQYF. The CDR3 DNA reads TGTGCCAGCAGCCCCGGAGCGGGGGCCAGCCAAGAGACCCAGTACTTC.

The chain joins TRBV7-2 to TRBJ1-5, with D hard to call. The length of the CDR3 is 16 residues. The V gene's germline CDR1 is SGHTA and CDR2 FQGNSA. V lost 4 bases and J 2 bases, leaving 15 bases between the germline ends. The CDR3 DNA reads as TGTGCCAGCAGCTCACACCAGTCTAGTGGCAATCAGCCCCAGCATTTT. Protein sequence: CASSSHQSSGNQPQHF.

This chain joins TRBV15 and TRBJ2-3, with 14 nucleotides matching TRBD2. J lost 2 bases, V lost 5 bases, and 12 bases had no gene match. The CDR3 covers 19 residues. CDR1 is LNHNV, CDR2 YYDKDF, per germline (reference sequence). This CDR3 is CATSPEMGTSGSFTDTQYF. The CDR3, as DNA: TGTGCCACCAGCCCAGAGATGGGGACTAGCGGGAGTTTCACAGATACGCAGTATTTT.

The rearrangement uses TRBV4-3 and TRBJ2-4; D perhaps matches TRBD2 (5 bases). Between the trimmed V and J ends, which lost 0 bases and 5 bases, there was a span of 11 bases. The CDR3 extends over 15 amino acids. Germline V gene data show CDR1 as LGHNA and CDR2 as YSLEER. CDR3 in amino acids: CASSQDFGIENIQYF. The CDR3 nucleotides read TGCGCCAGCAGCCAAGATTTCGGGATAGAAAACATTCAGTACTTC.

The genes are TRBV12-5 and TRBJ1-4; D gene unclear. This CDR3 region has 14 residues. Germline CDR1 is LGHNT and CDR2 is FRNRAP. Deletions cut 4 bases from V and 10 bases from J, with 16 bases between. CDR3 loop: CASGSNLVEAKLFF. CDR3 in DNA: TGTGCTAGTGGTTCGAACCTAGTGGAGGCAAAACTGTTTTTT.

The V call is TRBV5-1, the J call TRBJ1-5; 8 bases agree with TRBD1. This CDR3 has 15 amino acids. Germline trimming cut 2 bases from V and 4 bases from J; bases unmatched to any gene: 5. The germline V gene encodes CDR1 SGHRS and CDR2 YFSETQ. CDR3 protein: CASSFEGQANQPQHF. In DNA form, the CDR3 reads TGCGCCAGCAGCTTTGAGGGACAGGCTAATCAGCCCCAGCATTTT.

Remarks on this clone: Other DNA sequences in the sample encode the same CDR3. The rearrangement links TRBV6-5 to TRBJ2-5; possible D gene TRBD1, 6 bases. CDR3 length: 12 amino acids. Per the germline V gene, CDR1 is MNHEY and CDR2 is SVGAGI. V dropped 4 bases and J dropped 5 bases, with 8 bases sitting between them. The CDR3 region is CASSSGDETQYF. CDR3 bases: TGTGCCAGCAGTTCAGGGGACGAGACCCAGTACTTC.

The chain recombines TRBV2 with TRBJ2-5, with 7 bases identical to TRBD1. The CDR3 spans 14 residues. Losses at the gene ends were 6 bases for V and 1 base for J; bases not matched to a gene: 5. In germline, CDR1 is SNHLY, CDR2 FYNNEI. In DNA form, the CDR3 reads TGTGCCAGCAGGACCGGGACAGTCCAAGAGACCCAGTACTTC. The encoded protein is CASRTGTVQETQYF.

This rearrangement joins TRBV6-4 to TRBJ2-3, with 7 bases matching TRBD1. The germline V gene encodes CDR1 MRHNA and CDR2 SNTAGT. The CDR3 loop spans 16 amino acids. V dropped 0 bases and J dropped 1; count of bases not matched to a gene: 4. CDR3 protein: CASSDSGGRGTDTQYF. CDR3 sequence (DNA): TGTGCCAGCAGTGACTCAGGGGGCAGGGGCACAGATACGCAGTATTTT.

The chain has TRBV29-1 and TRBJ1-5; D gene ambiguous. CDR3 length: 14 residues. Germline loops: CDR1 SQVTM, CDR2 ANQGSEA. Trimming pared 0 bases from V and 1 base from J, leaving 7 bases between. CDR3 sequence (DNA): TGCAGCGTTGAAGATCCGACGAGCAATCAGCCCCAGCATTTT. This gives the protein CSVEDPTSNQPQHF.